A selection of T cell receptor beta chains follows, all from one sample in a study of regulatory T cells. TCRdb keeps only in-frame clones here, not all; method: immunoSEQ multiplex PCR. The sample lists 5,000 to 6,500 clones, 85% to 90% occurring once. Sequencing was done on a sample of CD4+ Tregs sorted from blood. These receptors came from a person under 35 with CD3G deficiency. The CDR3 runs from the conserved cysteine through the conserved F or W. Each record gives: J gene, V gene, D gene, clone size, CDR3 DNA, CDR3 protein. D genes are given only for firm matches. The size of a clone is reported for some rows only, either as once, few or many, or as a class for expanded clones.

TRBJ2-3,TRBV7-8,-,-,TGTGCCAGCAGCTTAGGGGGCAGGGCTGGCACAGATACGCAGTATTTT,CASSLGGRAGTDTQYF
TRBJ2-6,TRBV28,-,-,TGTGCCAGCAGTAAGCGACGTGGGGGACGGGCCAACGTCCTGACTTTC,CASSKRRGGRANVLTF
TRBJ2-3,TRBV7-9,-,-,TGTGCCAGCAGCCTGACGGGCTACAGCACAGATACGCAGTATTTT,CASSLTGYSTDTQYF
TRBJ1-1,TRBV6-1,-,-,TGTGCCAGCGGGTCGGGGCGGCACACTGAAGCTTTCTTT,CASGSGRHTEAFF
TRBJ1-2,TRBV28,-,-,TGTGCCAGCAGAGAGCAGGGGCGGGACTATGGCTACACCTTC,CASREQGRDYGYTF
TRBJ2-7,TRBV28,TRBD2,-,TGTGCCAGCAGTTTAGGGGGAGGGAGGGTTCGGAACGAGCAGTACTTC,CASSLGGGRVRNEQYF
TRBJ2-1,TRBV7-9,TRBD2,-,TGTGCCAGCAGCTCAATGACTAGCGGCGGTGAGCAGTTCTTC,CASSSMTSGGEQFF
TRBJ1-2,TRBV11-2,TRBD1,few,TGTGCCAGCAGCTTGGGACAGGGCGATGGCTACACCTTC,CASSLGQGDGYTF
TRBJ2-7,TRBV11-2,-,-,TGTGCCAGCAGCCCCAGGGTTGCCCACGAGCAGTACTTC,CASSPRVAHEQYF
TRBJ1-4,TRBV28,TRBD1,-,TGTGCCAGCAGTTTGGCAGGGGGCGCAATTAATGAAAAACTGTTTTTT,CASSLAGGAINEKLFF
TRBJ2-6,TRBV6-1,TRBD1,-,TGTGCCAGCAGTGTCCGCCGAGGACAGGGGGTGATCTCTGGGGCCAACGTCCTGACTTTC,CASSVRRGQGVISGANVLTF
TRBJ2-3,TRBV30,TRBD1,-,TGTGCCTGGGGACCACCGGGACAGGGGACAGATACGCAGTATTTT,CAWGPPGQGTDTQYF
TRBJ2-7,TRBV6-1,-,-,TGTGCCAGCAGTGCCCCCCGGGTGGGGTCCTACGAGCAGTACTTC,CASSAPRVGSYEQYF
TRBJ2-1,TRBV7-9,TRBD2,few,TGTGCCAGCAGCCACAGCGGGAGGGAGAATGAGCAGTTCTTC,CASSHSGRENEQFF
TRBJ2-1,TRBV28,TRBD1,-,TGTGCCAGCAGTTCCCGACAGGGGCGTGAGAATGAGCAGTTCTTC,CASSSRQGRENEQFF
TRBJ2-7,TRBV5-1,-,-,TGCGCCAGCAGCTTGGACGGGTCCTACGAGCAGTACTTC,CASSLDGSYEQYF
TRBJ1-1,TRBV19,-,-,TGTGCCAGTAGTATCCAGGGGTCGAACACTGAAGCTTTCTTT,CASSIQGSNTEAFF